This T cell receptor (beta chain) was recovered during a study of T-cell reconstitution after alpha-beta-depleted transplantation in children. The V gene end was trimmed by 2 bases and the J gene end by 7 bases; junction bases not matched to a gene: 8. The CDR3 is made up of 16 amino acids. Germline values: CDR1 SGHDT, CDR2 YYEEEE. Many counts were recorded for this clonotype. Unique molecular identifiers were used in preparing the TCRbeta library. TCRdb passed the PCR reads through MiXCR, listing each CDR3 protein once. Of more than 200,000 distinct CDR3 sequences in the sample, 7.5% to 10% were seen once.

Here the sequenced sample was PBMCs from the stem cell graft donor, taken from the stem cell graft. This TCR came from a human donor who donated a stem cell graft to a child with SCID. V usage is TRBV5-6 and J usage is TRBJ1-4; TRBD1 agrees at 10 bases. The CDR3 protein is CASSFFRTGGSEKLFF. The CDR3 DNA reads TGTGCCAGCAGCTTCTTTAGGACAGGGGGGAGTGAAAAACTGTTTTTT.